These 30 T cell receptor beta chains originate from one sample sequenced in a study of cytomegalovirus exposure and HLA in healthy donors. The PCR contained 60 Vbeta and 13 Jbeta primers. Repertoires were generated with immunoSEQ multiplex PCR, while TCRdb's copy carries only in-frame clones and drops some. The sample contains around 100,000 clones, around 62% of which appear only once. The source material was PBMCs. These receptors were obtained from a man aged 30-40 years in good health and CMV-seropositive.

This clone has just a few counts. The CDR3 DNA sequence: TGTGCCTGGATTAACAGGGGAGGGAACACTGAAGCTTTCTTT. Its translation: CAWINRGGNTEAFF. The V gene is TRBV30, the J gene TRBJ1-1; 7 bases are shared with TRBD1. The trim removed 4 bases at V and 1 base at J, leaving 6 bases unmatched. Per the germline V gene, CDR1 is GTSNPN and CDR2 is SVGIG (reference sequence). The CDR3 consists of 14 residues.

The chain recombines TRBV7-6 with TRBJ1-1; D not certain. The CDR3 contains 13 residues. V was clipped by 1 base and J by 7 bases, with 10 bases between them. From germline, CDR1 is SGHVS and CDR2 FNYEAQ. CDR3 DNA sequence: TGTGCCAGCAGCTTAGGACAACTTGGTGAAGCTTTCTTT. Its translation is CASSLGQLGEAFF.

CDR3 region: CASSLRGTGSGYTF. DNA of the CDR3: TGTGCCAGCAGTTTAAGGGGGACAGGGTCCGGCTACACCTTC. The chain uses TRBV27 and TRBJ1-2, with TRBD1 identical over 9 bases. V lost 2 bases and J lost 8; bases outside the gene matches: 6. Germline lookup yields CDR1 MNHEY and CDR2 SMNVEV (reference sequence). The CDR3 contains 14 residues.

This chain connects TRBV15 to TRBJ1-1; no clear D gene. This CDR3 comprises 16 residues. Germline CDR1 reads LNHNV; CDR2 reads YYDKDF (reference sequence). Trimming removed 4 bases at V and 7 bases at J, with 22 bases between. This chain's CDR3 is CATSNSLTAGWGEAFF. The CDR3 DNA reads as TGTGCCACCAGCAACTCCCTGACCGCGGGGTGGGGTGAAGCTTTCTTT.

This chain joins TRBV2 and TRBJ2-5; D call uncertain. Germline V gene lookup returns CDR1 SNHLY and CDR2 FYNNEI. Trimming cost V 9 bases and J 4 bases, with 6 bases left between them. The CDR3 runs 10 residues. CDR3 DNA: TGTGCCAGTCTGGCAGAGACCCAGTACTTC. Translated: CASLAETQYF.

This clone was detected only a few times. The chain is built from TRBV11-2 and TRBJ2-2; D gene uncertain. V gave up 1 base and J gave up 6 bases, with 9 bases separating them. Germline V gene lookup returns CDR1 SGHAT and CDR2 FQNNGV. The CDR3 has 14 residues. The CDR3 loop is CASSLAVHAGELFF. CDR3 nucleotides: TGTGCCAGCAGCTTAGCGGTTCATGCCGGGGAGCTGTTTTTT.

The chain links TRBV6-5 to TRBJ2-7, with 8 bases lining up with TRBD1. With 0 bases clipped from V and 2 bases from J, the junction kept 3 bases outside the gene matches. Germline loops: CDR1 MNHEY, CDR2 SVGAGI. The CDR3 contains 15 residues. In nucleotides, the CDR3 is TGTGCCAGCAGTTACTCGGACAGGGCCCCCTACGAGCAGTACTTC. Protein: CASSYSDRAPYEQYF.

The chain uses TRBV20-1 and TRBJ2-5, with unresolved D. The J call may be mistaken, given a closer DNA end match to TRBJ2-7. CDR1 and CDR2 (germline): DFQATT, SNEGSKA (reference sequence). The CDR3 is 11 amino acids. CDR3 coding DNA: TGCAGTGTTGGAGCTGAATACGAGCAGTACTTC. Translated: CSVGAEYEQYF.

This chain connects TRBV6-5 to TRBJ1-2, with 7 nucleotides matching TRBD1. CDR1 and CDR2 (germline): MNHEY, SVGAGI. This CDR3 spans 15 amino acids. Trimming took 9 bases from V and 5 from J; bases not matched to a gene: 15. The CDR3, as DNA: TGTGCCAGTCGCCGACCCGGGACAGATCTTTATGGCTACACCTTC. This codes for CASRRPGTDLYGYTF.

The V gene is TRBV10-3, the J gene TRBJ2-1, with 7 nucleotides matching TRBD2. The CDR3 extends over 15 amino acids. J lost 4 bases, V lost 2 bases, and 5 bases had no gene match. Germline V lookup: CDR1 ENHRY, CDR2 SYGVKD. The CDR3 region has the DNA TGTGCCATCAGTGAGAGGATGGGGGGGTACAATGAGCAGTTCTTC. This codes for CAISERMGGYNEQFF.

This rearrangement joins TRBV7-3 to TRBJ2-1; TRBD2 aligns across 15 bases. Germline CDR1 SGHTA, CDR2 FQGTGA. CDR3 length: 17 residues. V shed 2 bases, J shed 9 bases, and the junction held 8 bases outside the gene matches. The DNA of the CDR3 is TGTGCCAGCAGCTTAGATGGACTAGCGGGGGGGTTTGGTGAGCAGTTCTTC. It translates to CASSLDGLAGGFGEQFF.

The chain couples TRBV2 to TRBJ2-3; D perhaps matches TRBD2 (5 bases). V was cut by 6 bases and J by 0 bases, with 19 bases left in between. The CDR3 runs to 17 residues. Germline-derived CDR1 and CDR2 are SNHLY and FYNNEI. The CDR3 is CASREPPGVPSTDTQYF. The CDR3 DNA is TGTGCCAGCAGGGAACCCCCCGGGGTCCCTAGCACAGATACGCAGTATTTT.

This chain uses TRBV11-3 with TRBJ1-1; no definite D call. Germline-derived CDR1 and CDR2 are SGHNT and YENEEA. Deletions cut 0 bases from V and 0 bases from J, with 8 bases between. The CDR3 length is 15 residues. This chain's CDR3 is CASSLDPGLNTEAFF. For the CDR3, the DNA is TGTGCCAGCAGCTTAGACCCGGGGTTGAACACTGAAGCTTTCTTT.

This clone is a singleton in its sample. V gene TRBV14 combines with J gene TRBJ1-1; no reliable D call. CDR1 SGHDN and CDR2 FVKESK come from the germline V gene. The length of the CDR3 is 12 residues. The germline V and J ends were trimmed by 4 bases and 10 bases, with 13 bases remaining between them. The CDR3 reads CASSLAQFGAFF. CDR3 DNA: TGTGCCAGCAGCCTGGCCCAGTTTGGAGCTTTCTTT.

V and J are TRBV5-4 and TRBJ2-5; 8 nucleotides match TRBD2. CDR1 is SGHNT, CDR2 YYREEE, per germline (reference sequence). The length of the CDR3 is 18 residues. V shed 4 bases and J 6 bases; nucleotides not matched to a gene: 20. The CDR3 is CASSPWRSGGPRGKTQYF. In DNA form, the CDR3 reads TGTGCCAGCAGCCCCTGGAGGTCGGGGGGGCCCAGAGGAAAGACCCAGTACTTC.

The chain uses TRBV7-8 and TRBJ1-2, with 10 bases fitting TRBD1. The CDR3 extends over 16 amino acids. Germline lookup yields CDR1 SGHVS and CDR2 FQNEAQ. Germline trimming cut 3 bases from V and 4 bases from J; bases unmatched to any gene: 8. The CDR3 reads CASSFYGTGDLYGYTF. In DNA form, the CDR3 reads TGTGCCAGCAGCTTCTACGGGACAGGGGACCTCTATGGCTACACCTTC.

CDR3 protein: CASSVRGADYGYTF. The CDR3 DNA reads TGCGCCAGCAGTGTCCGGGGGGCAGACTATGGCTACACCTTC. This rearrangement joins TRBV5-1 to TRBJ1-2, with D possibly TRBD1 on 6 matching bases. The CDR3 length is 14 residues. V was trimmed by 5 bases and J by 3 bases, leaving 14 bases between them. Germline-derived CDR1 and CDR2 are SGHRS and YFSETQ.

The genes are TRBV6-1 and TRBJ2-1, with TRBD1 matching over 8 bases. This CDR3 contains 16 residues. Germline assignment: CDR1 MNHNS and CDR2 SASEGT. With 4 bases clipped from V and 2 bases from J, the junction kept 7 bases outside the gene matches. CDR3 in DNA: TGTGCCAGCAGTGTCAGGGCAGGGGGCGCCTACAATGAGCAGTTCTTC. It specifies CASSVRAGGAYNEQFF.

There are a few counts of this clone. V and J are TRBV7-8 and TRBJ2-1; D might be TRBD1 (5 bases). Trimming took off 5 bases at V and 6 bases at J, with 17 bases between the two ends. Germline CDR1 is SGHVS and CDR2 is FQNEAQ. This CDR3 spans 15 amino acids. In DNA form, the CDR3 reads TGTGCCAGCAGCACCCGACAGCGAACGGGCAATGAGCAGTTCTTC. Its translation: CASSTRQRTGNEQFF.

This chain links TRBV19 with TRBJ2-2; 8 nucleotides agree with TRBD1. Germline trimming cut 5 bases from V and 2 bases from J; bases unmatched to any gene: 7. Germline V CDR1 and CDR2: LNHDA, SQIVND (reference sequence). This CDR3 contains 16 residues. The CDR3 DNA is TGTGCCAGTAGTCCGCAGACAGGGGCTAACACCGGGGAGCTGTTTTTT. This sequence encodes CASSPQTGANTGELFF.

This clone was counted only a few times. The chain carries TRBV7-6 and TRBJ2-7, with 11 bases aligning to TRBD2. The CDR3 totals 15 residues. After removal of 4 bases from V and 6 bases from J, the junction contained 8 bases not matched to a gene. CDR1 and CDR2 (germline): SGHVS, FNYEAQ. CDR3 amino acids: CASSSWTSGPLEQYF. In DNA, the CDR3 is TGTGCCAGCAGCTCTTGGACTAGCGGGCCTCTCGAGCAGTACTTC.

CDR3 region: CASSLNSGATQETQYF. CDR3 nucleotide sequence: TGTGCCAGCAGCTTGAATAGCGGGGCTACTCAAGAGACCCAGTACTTC. The rearrangement uses TRBV5-4 and TRBJ2-5; 8 bases line up with TRBD2. V lost 1 base, J lost 2 bases, and 7 bases stayed unmatched. The CDR3 is 16 residues long. Germline CDR1 is SGHNT and CDR2 is YYREEE (reference sequence).

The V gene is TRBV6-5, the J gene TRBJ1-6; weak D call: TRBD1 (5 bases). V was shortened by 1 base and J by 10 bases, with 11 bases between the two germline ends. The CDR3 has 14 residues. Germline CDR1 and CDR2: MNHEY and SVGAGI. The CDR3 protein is CASSYLQGKSPLHF. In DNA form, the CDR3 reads TGTGCCAGCAGTTACTTGCAGGGAAAATCACCCCTCCACTTT.

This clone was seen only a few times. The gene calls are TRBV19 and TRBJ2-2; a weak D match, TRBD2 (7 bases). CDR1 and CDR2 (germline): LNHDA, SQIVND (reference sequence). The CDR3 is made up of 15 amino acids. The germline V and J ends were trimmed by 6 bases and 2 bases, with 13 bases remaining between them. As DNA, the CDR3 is TGTGCCAGTAGCGGCGCGGGGGCCAACACCGGGGAGCTGTTTTTT. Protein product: CASSGAGANTGELFF.

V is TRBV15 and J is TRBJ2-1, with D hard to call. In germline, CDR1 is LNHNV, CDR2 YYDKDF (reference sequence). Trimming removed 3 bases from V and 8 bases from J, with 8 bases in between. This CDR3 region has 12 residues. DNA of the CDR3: TGTGCCACCAGCAGGCTTAGATATGAGCAGTTCTTC. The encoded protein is CATSRLRYEQFF.

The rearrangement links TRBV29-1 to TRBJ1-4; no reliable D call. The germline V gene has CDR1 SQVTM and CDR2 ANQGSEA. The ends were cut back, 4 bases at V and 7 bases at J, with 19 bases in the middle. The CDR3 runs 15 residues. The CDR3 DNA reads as TGCAGCGTTGCTCTGTGGGGAGGAGAGGTTGAAAAACTGTTTTTT. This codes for CSVALWGGEVEKLFF. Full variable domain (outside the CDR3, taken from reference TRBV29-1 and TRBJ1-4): SAVISQKPSRDICQRGTSLTIQCQVDSQVTMMFWYRQQPGQSLTLIATANQGSEATYESGFVIDKFPISRPNLTFSTLTVSNMSPEDSSIYLCSVALWGGEVEKLFFGSGTQLSVL.

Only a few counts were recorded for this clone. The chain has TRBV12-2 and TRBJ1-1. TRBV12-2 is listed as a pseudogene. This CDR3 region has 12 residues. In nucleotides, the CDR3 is TGTGCAAGTCGCTTCCGGAACACTGAAGCTTTCTTT. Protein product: CASRFRNTEAFF.

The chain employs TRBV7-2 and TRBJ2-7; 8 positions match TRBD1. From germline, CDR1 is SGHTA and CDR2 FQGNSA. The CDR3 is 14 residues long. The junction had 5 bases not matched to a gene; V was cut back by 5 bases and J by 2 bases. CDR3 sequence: CASSKGQGPYEQYF. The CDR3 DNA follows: TGTGCCAGCAGCAAAGGACAGGGACCCTACGAGCAGTACTTC.

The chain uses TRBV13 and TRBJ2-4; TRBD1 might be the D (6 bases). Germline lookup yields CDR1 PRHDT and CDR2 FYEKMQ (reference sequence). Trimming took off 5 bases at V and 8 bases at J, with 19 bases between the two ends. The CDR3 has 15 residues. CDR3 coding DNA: TGTGCCAGCAGCAAAAAACAGGGTCCCTTAGACATTCAGTACTTC. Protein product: CASSKKQGPLDIQYF.

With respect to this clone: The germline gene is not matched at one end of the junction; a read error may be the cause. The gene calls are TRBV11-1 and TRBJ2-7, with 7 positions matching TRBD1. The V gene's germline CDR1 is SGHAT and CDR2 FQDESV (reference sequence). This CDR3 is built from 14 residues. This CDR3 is CASSPSGQPYEQCF. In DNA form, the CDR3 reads TGTGCCAGCAGCCCCTCGGGACAGCCCTACGAGCAGTGCTTC.